These 22 T cell receptor beta chains originate from one sample sequenced in a study of cytomegalovirus exposure and HLA in healthy donors (dated 2017 in TCRdb). Libraries were constructed by the immunoSEQ multiplex PCR assay. TCRdb provides this immuneACCESS table in a form limited to in-frame rearrangements. Some clones are lacking; in checked studies, under half of them reflect an unresolved V gene, and why the rest are absent is not known. The sample yields about 130,000 clones; roughly nine tenths were counted once. 1.2% of the sample is held by the ten biggest clonotypes. Sequences were obtained from PBMCs. These receptors all come from a woman under 30 in good health and CMV-seronegative.

The chain recombines TRBV5-1 with TRBJ1-6; 9 bases map to TRBD1. V gave up 0 bases and J gave up 10 bases; unmatched junction bases: 2. Germline values: CDR1 SGHRS, CDR2 YFSETQ. This CDR3 is built from 14 residues. The CDR3 here is CASSLGTGDSPLHF. The CDR3 nucleotides are TGCGCCAGCAGCTTGGGGACAGGGGACTCACCCCTCCACTTT.

The genes are TRBV18 and TRBJ2-1, with TRBD1 matching 8 bases. CDR1 and CDR2 (germline): KGHSH, LQKENI. V gave up 3 bases and J gave up 2 bases; unmatched junction bases: 6. The CDR3 totals 16 residues. The CDR3, as DNA: TGTGCCAGCTCACCGACCTGGGGACAGGCCTACAATGAGCAGTTCTTC. It specifies CASSPTWGQAYNEQFF.

The V and J genes are TRBV7-3 and TRBJ2-1; possibly TRBD2 for D (7 bases). V was pared by 5 bases and J by 7 bases, with 21 bases between. CDR3 size: 16 residues. Germline values: CDR1 SGHTA, CDR2 FQGTGA. The CDR3 bases are TGTGCCAGCAGCGTTGGATCGGGGGGCCCGGCGAATGAGCAGTTCTTC. Encoded protein: CASSVGSGGPANEQFF.

For the CDR3, the DNA is TGCGCCAGCAGCTTGACAGCATCTGGGGCCAACGTCCTGACTTTC. As protein: CASSLTASGANVLTF. The chain is built from TRBV5-1 and TRBJ2-6; D unresolved. CDR1 SGHRS and CDR2 YFSETQ come from the germline V gene. Trimming removed 1 base at V and 1 base at J, with 6 bases between. The CDR3 contains 15 residues.

The chain links TRBV6-5 to TRBJ2-7; TRBD1 agrees at 8 bases. V lost 4 bases and J lost 2; bases outside the gene matches: 7. The germline gives CDR1 MNHEY, CDR2 SVGAGI. This CDR3 is built from 15 residues. CDR3 coding DNA: TGTGCCAGCAGTTGGAATGGACAGGGAGCCTACGAGCAGTACTTC. Protein sequence: CASSWNGQGAYEQYF.

This CDR3 is CASSPILGTYNEQFF. The CDR3, as DNA: TGTGCCAGCAGCCCCATCTTGGGGACATACAATGAGCAGTTCTTC. The rearrangement links TRBV7-6 to TRBJ2-1; D possibly corresponds to TRBD1 (6 bases). The CDR3 has 15 amino acids. Trimming removed 5 bases from V and 4 bases from J, with 15 bases in between. Germline V CDR1 and CDR2: SGHVS, FNYEAQ.

This chain connects TRBV13 to TRBJ2-3; D is unclear. Germline CDR1 and CDR2: PRHDT and FYEKMQ (reference sequence). V lost 5 bases to trimming and J lost 10 bases, with 16 bases between them. There are 13 residues in the CDR3. In DNA form, the CDR3 reads TGTGCCAGCAGCGCCCGCGATTGGGCAGCGCAGTATTTT. Its translation is CASSARDWAAQYF.

The chain uses TRBV27 and TRBJ2-3; 9 bases line up with TRBD2. Germline-derived CDR1 and CDR2 are MNHEY and SMNVEV (reference sequence). This CDR3 is 15 amino acids long. Losses at the gene ends were 5 bases for V and 7 bases for J; bases not matched to a gene: 10. CDR3 coding DNA: TGTGCCAGCAGTCCGACTAGCGGAACACCGTATACGCAGTATTTT. It specifies CASSPTSGTPYTQYF.

Turning to this clone: The same CDR3 arises from other DNA sequences in this sample as well. The rearrangement links TRBV7-9 to TRBJ1-1, with D unresolved. CDR3 length: 13 amino acids. Germline CDR1 is SEHNR and CDR2 is FQNEAQ (reference sequence). Trimming cost V 3 bases and J 3 bases, with 8 bases left between them. The CDR3 DNA sequence: TGTGCCAGCAGCTTGACCGGAGACACTGAAGCTTTCTTT. Its protein product is CASSLTGDTEAFF.

This chain links TRBV19 with TRBJ1-2; a weak D match, TRBD1 (6 bases). CDR3 size: 16 residues. Germline values: CDR1 LNHDA, CDR2 SQIVND (reference sequence). V gave up 9 bases and J gave up 5 bases, with 25 bases separating them. The CDR3 sequence is CASEGGTAEQIYGYTF. In DNA form, the CDR3 reads TGTGCCAGCGAGGGGGGGACGGCAGAGCAAATTTATGGCTACACCTTC. Full variable domain (missing parts from reference TRBV19 and TRBJ1-2): DGGITQSPKYLFRKEGQNVTLSCEQNLNHDAMYWYRQDPGQGLRLIYYSQIVNDFQKGDIAEGYSVSREKKESFPLTVTSAQKNPTAFYLCASEGGTAEQIYGYTFGSGTRLTVV.

The chain recombines TRBV27 with TRBJ2-1; TRBD2 matches 8 bases. Germline-derived CDR1 and CDR2 are MNHEY and SMNVEV (reference sequence). The J segment lost 6 bases and the V segment lost 6 bases, leaving 22 bases of the junction unmatched. The length of the CDR3 is 19 residues. CDR3 sequence: CASSPVGGGTRGFGNEQFF. The CDR3 DNA reads as TGTGCCAGCAGCCCCGTCGGGGGGGGGACCCGAGGATTTGGCAATGAGCAGTTCTTC.

This rearrangement joins TRBV19 to TRBJ2-7; 11 bases line up with TRBD2. The CDR3 sequence is 15 residues long. V shed 4 bases and J 1 base; nucleotides not matched to a gene: 3. Germline assignment: CDR1 LNHDA and CDR2 SQIVND (reference sequence). The DNA for the CDR3 is TGTGCCAGTAGTAGACTAGCGGGGAATTCCTACGAGCAGTACTTC. It codes for CASSRLAGNSYEQYF.

The chain couples TRBV6-1 to TRBJ2-7; D is undetermined. The V gene's germline CDR1 is MNHNS and CDR2 SASEGT. Trimming pared 8 bases from V and 0 bases from J, leaving 14 bases between. The length of the CDR3 is 14 residues. CDR3 sequence (DNA): TGTGCCAGCTCCGAGGCGCATCCCTCCTACGAGCAGTACTTC. Protein sequence: CASSEAHPSYEQYF.

This chain links TRBV28 with TRBJ1-2; D remains unclear. Germline-derived CDR1 and CDR2 are MDHEN and SYDVKM. Between the trimmed V and J ends, which lost 4 bases and 11 bases, there was a span of 8 bases. The CDR3 length is 10 residues. CDR3 loop: CASSSIGYTF. In DNA, the CDR3 is TGTGCCAGCAGTTCCATCGGGTACACCTTC.

V usage is TRBV28 and J usage is TRBJ2-7; possibly TRBD1 for D (5 bases). Germline-derived CDR1 and CDR2 are MDHEN and SYDVKM. The CDR3 is 15 residues long. Deletions cut 2 bases from V and 2 bases from J, with 13 bases between. The CDR3 loop reads CASSLIAAGPYEQYF. The DNA for the CDR3 is TGTGCCAGCAGTTTAATTGCGGCAGGGCCCTACGAGCAGTACTTC.

V gene TRBV12-5 combines with J gene TRBJ1-2, with D possibly being TRBD1 (5 bases). Germline assignment: CDR1 LGHNT and CDR2 FRNRAP. The V gene lost 9 bases and the J gene lost 6 bases, with 26 bases spanning the gap. The CDR3 spans 16 residues. This CDR3 is CASGSGDGWGVDGYTF. DNA for the CDR3: TGTGCTAGCGGATCAGGAGATGGATGGGGCGTTGATGGCTACACCTTC.

The CDR3 coding sequence is TGTGCCAGCAGCGGTATAGCCAAAAACATTCAGTACTTC. Protein sequence: CASSGIAKNIQYF. J is TRBJ2-4 and V is TRBV9; no clear D gene. The CDR3 is made up of 13 amino acids. Trimming left V 3 bases short and J 0 bases short, with 4 bases between. Germline CDR1 reads SGDLS; CDR2 reads YYNGEE. Full variable domain (missing parts from reference TRBV9 and TRBJ2-4): DSGVTQTPKHLITATGQRVTLRCSPRSGDLSVYWYQQSLDQGLQFLIQYYNGEERAKGNILERFSAQQFPDLHSELNLSSLELGDSALYFCASSGIAKNIQYFGAGTRLSVL.

The chain carries TRBV10-2 and TRBJ2-3; TRBD2 might be the D (5 bases). V was shortened by 6 bases and J by 5 bases, with 9 bases between the two germline ends. Germline assignment: CDR1 WSHSY and CDR2 SAAADI. This CDR3 region has 12 residues. The CDR3 region is CASRDWGDTQYF. In nucleotides, the CDR3 is TGCGCCAGCAGGGACTGGGGAGATACGCAGTATTTT.

This chain connects TRBV4-2 to TRBJ2-1; 10 bases align to TRBD2. Trimming cost V 0 bases and J 4 bases; bases outside gene matches: 12. The length of the CDR3 is 19 residues. Germline lookup yields CDR1 LGHNA and CDR2 YNFKEQ. CDR3 nucleotides: TGTGCCAGCAGCCAAGAATTAAGTAGCGGGGGGCTCGGATACAATGAGCAGTTCTTC. Translation gives CASSQELSSGGLGYNEQFF.

The chain carries TRBV7-8 and TRBJ2-7; TRBD1 matches at 12 bases. This CDR3 is built from 16 residues. J lost 7 bases, V lost 0 bases, and 7 bases had no gene match. Germline V lookup: CDR1 SGHVS, CDR2 FQNEAQ. The CDR3 bases are TGTGCCAGCAGCTTAGCGCGGGGACAGGGGGCAAATGAGCAGTACTTC. The encoded protein is CASSLARGQGANEQYF.

This clone was recorded once. As DNA, the CDR3 is TGTGCCAGCAGCCAGACTCGCCTCAATGAGCAGTTCTTC. Protein product: CASSQTRLNEQFF. The genes are TRBV14 and TRBJ2-1; D is unclear. The CDR3 spans 13 residues. V was trimmed by 3 bases and J by 6 bases, leaving 9 bases between them. Germline CDR1 is SGHDN and CDR2 is FVKESK.

This clone was detected only a few times. The chain combines TRBV15 with TRBJ2-4, with TRBD2 matching 8 bases. The CDR3 sequence is 14 residues long. Germline assignment: CDR1 LNHNV and CDR2 YYDKDF (reference sequence). Unmatched junction bases numbered 10, after V lost 6 bases and J lost 9 bases. The CDR3 loop is CATREAGEAPIQYF. CDR3 bases: TGTGCCACCAGAGAAGCGGGGGAGGCCCCCATTCAGTACTTC.